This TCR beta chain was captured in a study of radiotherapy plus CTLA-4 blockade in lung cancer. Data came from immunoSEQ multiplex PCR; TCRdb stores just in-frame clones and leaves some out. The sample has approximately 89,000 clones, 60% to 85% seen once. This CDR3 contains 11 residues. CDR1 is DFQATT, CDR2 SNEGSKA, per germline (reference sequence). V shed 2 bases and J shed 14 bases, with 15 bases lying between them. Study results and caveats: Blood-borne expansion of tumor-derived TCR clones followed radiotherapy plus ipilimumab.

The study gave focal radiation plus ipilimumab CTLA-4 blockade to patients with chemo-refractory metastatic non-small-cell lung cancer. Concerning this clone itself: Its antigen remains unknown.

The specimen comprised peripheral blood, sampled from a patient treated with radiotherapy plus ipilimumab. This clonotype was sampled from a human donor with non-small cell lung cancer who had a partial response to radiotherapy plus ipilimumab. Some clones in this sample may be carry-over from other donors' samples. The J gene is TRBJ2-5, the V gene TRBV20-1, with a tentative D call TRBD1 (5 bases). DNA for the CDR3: TGCAGTGCTAGACCAGGGCAGTTACTTTACTTC. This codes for CSARPGQLLYF.